This T cell receptor beta chain was recovered during a study of neurological immune-mediated disorders. Overall study results and limits: Across subjects, no CDR3 amino acid sequence appeared in expanded clones of more than one subject, a finding that suggested private repertoires in all groups. Association with the multiple sclerosis repertoire cluster was not found for any clinical or MRI feature. Phylogenetically, 18 of 34 multiple sclerosis patients' repertoires fell into one related-CDR3 cluster, a possible signature.

A 10-nucleotide random UMI tagged transcripts in template-switch 5'RACE cDNA synthesis. A single record per CDR3 protein comes from TCRdb applying MiXCR to the 5' RACE reads. The table has about 66,000 distinct CDR3 sequences, about 5.1% seen once. This clonotype was seen at least ten times. Its target is not known. Germline-derived CDR1 and CDR2 are SGHTA and FQGNSA. Between the trimmed V and J ends, which lost 5 bases and 1 base, there was a span of 8 bases. The CDR3 spans 13 residues. The clonotype was recovered from a woman in her sixties or seventies with multiple sclerosis. Input material: PBMCs. V gene TRBV7-2 combines with J gene TRBJ1-1; D unresolved. CDR3 sequence reads: CASSRGKNTEAFF. The CDR3 DNA is TGTGCCAGCAGCAGAGGAAAGAACACTGAAGCTTTCTTT.